Reported below is one T cell receptor beta chain. Assay used: immunoSEQ multiplex PCR; TCRdb lists only in-frame clones, some missing. This sample has approximately 47,000 clones, with 92% found just once. This sample is part of a study of OX40 agonist ivuxolimab in advanced cancers. The CDR3 is made up of 15 amino acids. The germline V and J ends were trimmed by 5 bases and 0 bases, with 8 bases remaining between them. Germline CDR1 and CDR2: PRHDT and FYEKMQ (reference sequence). The sequence derives from an adult with an advanced solid tumor such as melanoma, head and neck, liver or kidney cancer. The specimen comprised CD4+ or CD8+ T cells sorted from blood, sampled in a trial of the OX40 agonist ivuxolimab. The chain recombines TRBV13 with TRBJ2-6, with D tentatively TRBD1 (5 bases). CDR3 region: CASSQDTSGANVLTF. CDR3 nucleotide sequence: TGTGCCAGCAGCCAGGACACCTCTGGGGCCAACGTCCTGACTTTC.